The 24 T cell receptor beta chains below come from one sample, sequenced in a study of blood T cell repertoires in COVID-19. Some clones are missing from TCRdb's copy, which holds only in-frame ones; the method was immunoSEQ multiplex PCR. The data hold hundreds of thousands of clones, with about 87% observed a single time. The sequencing sample was made of PBMCs or T cells enriched from blood (not recorded which). These receptors were taken from a woman between 35 and 50 years old with acute COVID-19.

The genes are TRBV6-2 or TRBV6-3 and TRBJ2-3, with D possibly TRBD1 on 5 matching bases. The CDR3 spans 12 residues. Germline V gene sequence: CDR1 MNHEY, CDR2 SVGEGT. Between the trimmed V and J ends, which lost 6 bases and 6 bases, there was a span of 10 bases. The CDR3 DNA sequence: TGTGCCAGCAGCCGATCAGGGGATACGCAGTATTTT. Translating gives CASSRSGDTQYF.

This chain links TRBV27 with TRBJ1-5; 8 nucleotides agree with TRBD1. Trimming at V came to 5 bases and at J to 7 bases, leaving 10 bases not matched to a gene. The CDR3 is made up of 15 amino acids. Germline loops: CDR1 MNHEY, CDR2 SMNVEV (reference sequence). The CDR3: CASSLGSRGHQPQHF. The CDR3 bases are TGTGCCAGCAGTCTGGGAAGCAGGGGGCACCAGCCCCAGCATTTT.

The chain uses TRBV3-1 (or the pseudogene TRBV3-2) and TRBJ1-2, with 11 bases matching TRBD1. There are 15 residues in the CDR3. V was pared by 1 base and J by 4 bases, with 2 bases of the junction left unmatched. In germline, CDR1 is LGHDT, CDR2 YNNKEL (reference sequence). The CDR3 nucleotides read TGTGCCAGCAGCCAAGGGACAGGGGGCACCTATGGCTACACCTTC. It yields the protein CASSQGTGGTYGYTF.

This chain uses TRBV15 with TRBJ2-5; D possibly corresponds to TRBD1 (6 bases). The germline V and J ends were trimmed by 2 bases and 2 bases, with 12 bases remaining between them. The length of the CDR3 is 15 residues. In germline, CDR1 is LNHNV, CDR2 YYDKDF (reference sequence). The CDR3 reads CATSRTGTLQETQYF. CDR3 sequence (DNA): TGTGCCACCAGCAGAACCGGGACACTACAAGAGACCCAGTACTTC.

This chain uses TRBV28 with TRBJ2-1, with a possible D match to TRBD1 (6 bases). The CDR3 runs 16 residues. Germline lookup yields CDR1 MDHEN and CDR2 SYDVKM. The V end lost 3 bases, the J end lost 4 bases, and 16 bases lay between the germline ends. The CDR3 spells CASSFTVLQGYNEQFF. The CDR3 DNA is TGTGCCAGCAGTTTCACGGTTCTCCAGGGGTACAATGAGCAGTTCTTC.

In this sample, this clone turned up a few times. This sequence joins TRBV7-8 and TRBJ2-2; possible D gene TRBD1, 6 bases. The CDR3 covers 18 residues. Deletions cut 4 bases from V and 0 bases from J, with 18 bases between. Germline V gene lookup returns CDR1 SGHVS and CDR2 FQNEAQ. This chain's CDR3 is CASSSPRQAGTNTGELFF. Written as DNA, the CDR3 is TGTGCCAGCAGCTCCCCGAGACAGGCCGGAACGAACACCGGGGAGCTGTTTTTT.

This rearrangement joins TRBV7-8 to TRBJ2-2, with D possibly being TRBD2 (6 bases). Germline-derived CDR1 and CDR2 are SGHVS and FQNEAQ. Between the trimmed V and J ends, which lost 7 bases and 5 bases, there was a span of 23 bases. The CDR3 is 17 residues long. The CDR3: CASTAPGGGVGTGELFF. CDR3 DNA sequence: TGTGCCAGCACCGCCCCGGGCGGAGGGGTTGGGACCGGGGAGCTGTTTTTT.

The chain links TRBV4-1 to TRBJ2-2, with a weak D call TRBD2 (6 bases). This CDR3 is built from 16 residues. V was clipped by 0 bases and J by 2 bases, with 10 bases between them. CDR1 and CDR2 from the germline V gene are MGHRA and YSYEKL. CDR3 sequence: CASSQDGAGNTGELFF. The CDR3 DNA sequence: TGCGCCAGCAGCCAAGATGGGGCGGGAAACACCGGGGAGCTGTTTTTT.

This chain connects TRBV5-6 to TRBJ2-7; 12 nucleotides agree with TRBD2. With V trimmed by 4 bases and J by 7 bases, 12 bases remained unmatched. There are 16 residues in the CDR3. Germline loops: CDR1 SGHDT, CDR2 YYEEEE. The CDR3 here is CASSASGRAPLGEQYV. The CDR3 DNA sequence: TGTGCCAGCAGCGCTAGCGGGAGGGCTCCCCTAGGGGAGCAGTACGTC.

The rearrangement uses TRBV9 and TRBJ2-2; the D gene is possibly TRBD2 (6 bases). Looked up from germline, CDR1 is SGDLS and CDR2 is YYNGEE. Trimming took off 2 bases at V and 0 bases at J, with 8 bases between the two ends. CDR3 length: 15 amino acids. The CDR3 reads CASSVSGANTGELFF. CDR3 nucleotides: TGTGCCAGCAGCGTTAGCGGTGCGAACACCGGGGAGCTGTTTTTT.

The gene calls are TRBV5-1 and TRBJ1-2, with D possibly being TRBD1 (6 bases). V gave up 4 bases and J gave up 2 bases, with 12 bases separating them. Germline CDR1 is SGHRS and CDR2 is YFSETQ. This CDR3 has 14 residues. CDR3 amino acids: CASSPGQPNYGYTF. The CDR3 DNA reads as TGCGCCAGCAGCCCCGGACAGCCGAACTATGGCTACACCTTC.

This clone has only a few counts. The V and J genes are TRBV19 and TRBJ1-5; perhaps TRBD1 as D (6 bases). The V gene's germline CDR1 is LNHDA and CDR2 SQIVND (reference sequence). V lost 5 bases and J lost 2, with 10 bases in between. The CDR3 has 14 residues. CDR3 sequence reads: CASSFRQGNQPQHF. CDR3 nucleotide sequence: TGTGCCAGTAGTTTTAGACAGGGCAATCAGCCCCAGCATTTT.

The chain links TRBV7-9 to TRBJ1-2; D not resolved. V lost 2 bases, J lost 2 bases, and 12 bases lay in between. The CDR3 consists of 15 residues. Germline assignment: CDR1 SEHNR and CDR2 FQNEAQ (reference sequence). The CDR3 reads CASSLTSGQNYGYTF. In DNA, the CDR3 is TGTGCCAGCAGCTTAACTTCTGGGCAGAACTATGGCTACACCTTC.

The chain has TRBV18 and TRBJ1-1; possible D gene TRBD1, 6 bases. V was clipped by 4 bases and J by 6 bases, with 21 bases between them. The CDR3 sequence is 16 residues long. Germline V gene lookup returns CDR1 KGHSH and CDR2 LQKENI. The CDR3 protein is CASSQRPGEGRAEAFF. CDR3 bases: TGTGCCAGCTCACAAAGGCCAGGGGAAGGGCGAGCTGAAGCTTTCTTT.

The rearrangement uses TRBV18 and TRBJ2-1, with D perhaps matching TRBD2 (5 bases). Germline V gene sequence: CDR1 KGHSH, CDR2 LQKENI. This CDR3 region has 15 residues. The V end was cut by 2 bases, the J end by 6 bases, with 14 bases between. CDR3 in amino acids: CASSPRLTARNEQFF. CDR3 DNA sequence: TGTGCCAGCTCACCAAGACTAACTGCCCGCAATGAGCAGTTCTTC.

The gene calls are TRBV7-9 and TRBJ1-4, with 8 bases that match TRBD1. The germline CDR1 and CDR2 sequences are SEHNR and FQNEAQ (reference sequence). The length of the CDR3 is 16 residues. The V gene end was trimmed by 5 bases and the J gene end by 5 bases; junction bases not matched to a gene: 10. DNA for the CDR3: TGTGCCAGCAGCCCGTACAGGACAGGGAAGAATGAAAAACTGTTTTTT. Translation gives CASSPYRTGKNEKLFF.

The CDR3 sequence: CASSIGLAGAEQFF. DNA of the CDR3: TGTGCCAGCAGTATCGGACTAGCGGGAGCTGAGCAGTTCTTC. The chain links TRBV27 to TRBJ2-1; the match to TRBD2 covers 13 bases. The germline V gene has CDR1 MNHEY and CDR2 SMNVEV (reference sequence). This CDR3 spans 14 amino acids. After removal of 5 bases from V and 9 bases from J, the junction contained 4 bases not matched to a gene.

V gene TRBV27 combines with J gene TRBJ1-1; no definite D call. V was trimmed by 5 bases and J by 1 base, leaving 11 bases between them. This CDR3 is built from 14 residues. Germline CDR1 reads MNHEY; CDR2 reads SMNVEV (reference sequence). DNA of the CDR3: TGTGCCAGCAGTCCAGGAAGACGGAACACTGAAGCTTTCTTT. This encodes CASSPGRRNTEAFF.

The chain uses TRBV7-2 and TRBJ2-3; D uncertain. Germline CDR1 is SGHTA and CDR2 is FQGNSA. Trimming pared 0 bases from V and 6 bases from J, leaving 13 bases between. There are 15 residues in the CDR3. The CDR3 is CASSLASQVPDTQYF. The DNA for the CDR3 is TGTGCCAGCAGCTTAGCATCACAAGTCCCCGATACGCAGTATTTT.

The chain uses TRBV5-1 and TRBJ1-2, with D maybe TRBD1 (5 bases). CDR3 length: 13 residues. Trimming left V 2 bases short and J 1 base short, with 6 bases between. Germline lookup yields CDR1 SGHRS and CDR2 YFSETQ. CDR3 in DNA: TGCGCCAGCAGCTTACAGGTTAACTATGGCTACACCTTC. It encodes CASSLQVNYGYTF.

This clone turned up a few times. The J gene is TRBJ1-2, the V gene TRBV6-4; TRBD1 matches at 7 bases. V shed 6 bases and J 3 bases; nucleotides not matched to a gene: 4. There are 13 residues in the CDR3. Germline CDR1 MRHNA, CDR2 SNTAGT. The CDR3 bases are TGTGCCAGCAGACGGACAGGTTACTATGGCTACACCTTC. Its protein is CASRRTGYYGYTF.

This chain joins TRBV30 and TRBJ1-1, with 10 bases matching TRBD1. CDR1 and CDR2 from the germline V gene are GTSNPN and SVGIG (reference sequence). V trimming: 3 bases; J trimming: 7 bases; junction bases outside the gene matches: 5. The CDR3 is 13 residues long. The CDR3 nucleotides are TGTGCCTGGAGACTAAGGGACAGGGGTGAAGCTTTCTTT. It yields the protein CAWRLRDRGEAFF.

V is TRBV27 and J is TRBJ1-6; D is undetermined. The CDR3 totals 15 residues. Germline loops: CDR1 MNHEY, CDR2 SMNVEV (reference sequence). The V end lost 2 bases, the J end lost 7 bases, and 12 bases lay between the germline ends. CDR3 protein: CASSLTGRWNSPLHF. The CDR3 DNA is TGTGCCAGCAGTTTAACTGGTCGGTGGAATTCACCCCTCCACTTT.

This chain connects TRBV11-2 to TRBJ1-1; D may be TRBD1 (5 bases). The germline V and J ends were trimmed by 4 bases and 3 bases, with 12 bases remaining between them. This CDR3 comprises 14 residues. Germline values: CDR1 SGHAT, CDR2 FQNNGV. The CDR3 sequence is CASSSDGGYTEAFF. The CDR3 DNA reads TGTGCCAGCAGCTCCGACGGGGGGTACACTGAAGCTTTCTTT.